The subject of this entry is one TCR beta chain. These data are taken from a study of blood T cell repertoires in COVID-19. Germline V gene lookup returns CDR1 LNHDA and CDR2 SQIVND (reference sequence). The V end was cut by 6 bases, the J end by 8 bases, with 26 bases between. The CDR3 is made up of 17 amino acids. Original data processing: Reference gene primer amplification gave estimated nucleated cell counts. The method was immunoSEQ multiplex PCR; TCRdb's version includes in-frame clones alone and lacks a portion of them. The V and J calls and clone size are taken from that table; D and trimming were inferred from the DNA. Seen here are roughly 68,000 clones, 65% to 90% observed once, and the top ten hold 20% to 25%.

The sequencing input was peripheral blood. The rearrangement joins TRBV19 to TRBJ2-1, with a possible D match to TRBD2 (5 bases). The TCR was taken from a man aged 50 to 59 with acute or convalescent COVID-19. CDR3 sequence: CASSPTHRASNAHEQFF. CDR3 in DNA: TGTGCCAGTAGCCCCACCCACCGAGCTAGCAACGCCCATGAGCAGTTCTTC.